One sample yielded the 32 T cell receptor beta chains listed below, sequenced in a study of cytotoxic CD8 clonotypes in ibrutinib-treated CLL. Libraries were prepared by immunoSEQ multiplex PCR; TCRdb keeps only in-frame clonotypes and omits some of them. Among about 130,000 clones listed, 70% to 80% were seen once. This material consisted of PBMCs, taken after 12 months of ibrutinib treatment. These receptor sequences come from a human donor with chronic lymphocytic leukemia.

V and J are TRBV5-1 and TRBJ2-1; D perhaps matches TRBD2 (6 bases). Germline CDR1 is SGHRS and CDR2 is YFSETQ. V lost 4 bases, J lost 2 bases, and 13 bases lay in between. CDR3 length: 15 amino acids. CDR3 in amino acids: CASSDGSPAYNEQFF. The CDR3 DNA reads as TGCGCCAGCAGCGACGGGAGTCCGGCCTACAATGAGCAGTTCTTC.

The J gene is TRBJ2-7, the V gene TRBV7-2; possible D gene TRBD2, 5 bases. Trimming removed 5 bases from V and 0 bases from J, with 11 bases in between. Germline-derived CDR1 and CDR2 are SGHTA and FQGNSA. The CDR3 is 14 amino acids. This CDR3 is CASSVDWRSYEQYF. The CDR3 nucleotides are TGTGCCAGCAGCGTGGACTGGCGCTCCTACGAGCAGTACTTC.

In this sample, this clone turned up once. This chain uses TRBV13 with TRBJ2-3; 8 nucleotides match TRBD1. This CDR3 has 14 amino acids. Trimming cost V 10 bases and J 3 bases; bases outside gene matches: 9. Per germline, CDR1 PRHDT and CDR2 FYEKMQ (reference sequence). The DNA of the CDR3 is TGTGCCACCACTCAGGGGGCAGGGACAGATACGCAGTATTTT. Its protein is CATTQGAGTDTQYF.

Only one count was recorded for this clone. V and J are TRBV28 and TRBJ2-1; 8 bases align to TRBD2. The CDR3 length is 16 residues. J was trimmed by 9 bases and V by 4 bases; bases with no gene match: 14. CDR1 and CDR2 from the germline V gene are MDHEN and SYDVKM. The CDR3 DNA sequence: TGTGCCAGCAGTTCACCTAGCGGGCGGTCCTCTTTTGAGCAGTTCTTC. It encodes CASSSPSGRSSFEQFF.

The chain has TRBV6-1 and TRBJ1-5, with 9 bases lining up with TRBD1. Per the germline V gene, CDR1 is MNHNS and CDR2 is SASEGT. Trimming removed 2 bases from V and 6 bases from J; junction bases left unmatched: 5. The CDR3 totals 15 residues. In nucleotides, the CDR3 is TGTGCCAGCAGTGAAATGGACAGGGGAGGTCAGCCCCAGCATTTT. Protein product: CASSEMDRGGQPQHF.

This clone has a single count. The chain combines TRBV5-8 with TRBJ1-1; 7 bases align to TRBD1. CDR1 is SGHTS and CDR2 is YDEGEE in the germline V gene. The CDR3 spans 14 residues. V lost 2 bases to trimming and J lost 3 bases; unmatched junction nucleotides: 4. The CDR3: CASSLGGRDTEAFF. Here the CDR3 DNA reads TGTGCCAGCAGCTTAGGGGGCCGGGACACTGAAGCTTTCTTT.

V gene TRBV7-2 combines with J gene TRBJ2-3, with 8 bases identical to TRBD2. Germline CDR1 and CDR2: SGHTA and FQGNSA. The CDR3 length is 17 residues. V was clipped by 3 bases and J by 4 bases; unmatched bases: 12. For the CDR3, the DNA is TGTGCCAGCAGCTTTCAAATCGGGAGGGGTGTAGCAGATACGCAGTATTTT. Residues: CASSFQIGRGVADTQYF.

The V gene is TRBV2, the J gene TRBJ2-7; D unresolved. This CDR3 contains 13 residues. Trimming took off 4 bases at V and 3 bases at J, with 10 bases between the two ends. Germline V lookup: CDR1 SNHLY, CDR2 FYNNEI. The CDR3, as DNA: TGTGCCAGCAGTGTGGGTCTTTACTACGAGCAGTACTTC. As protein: CASSVGLYYEQYF.

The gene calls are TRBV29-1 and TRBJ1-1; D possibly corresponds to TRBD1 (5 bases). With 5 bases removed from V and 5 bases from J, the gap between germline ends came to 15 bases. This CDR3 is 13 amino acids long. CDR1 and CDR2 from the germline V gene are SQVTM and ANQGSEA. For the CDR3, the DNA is TGCAGCGTTAAAACGGGGCGGTGGACTGAAGCTTTCTTT. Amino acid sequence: CSVKTGRWTEAFF.

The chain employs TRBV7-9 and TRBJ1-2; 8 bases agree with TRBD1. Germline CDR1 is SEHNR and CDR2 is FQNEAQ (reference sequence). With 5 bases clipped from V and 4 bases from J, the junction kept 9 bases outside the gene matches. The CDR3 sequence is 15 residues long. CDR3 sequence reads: CASSPPDREAYGYTF. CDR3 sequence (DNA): TGTGCCAGCAGCCCTCCGGACAGGGAGGCCTATGGCTACACCTTC.

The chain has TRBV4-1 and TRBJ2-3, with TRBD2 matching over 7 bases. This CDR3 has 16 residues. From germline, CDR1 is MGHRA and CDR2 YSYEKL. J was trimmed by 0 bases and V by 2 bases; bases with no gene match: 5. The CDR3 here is CASSQFTSVSTDTQYF. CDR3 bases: TGCGCCAGCAGCCAATTCACTAGCGTTAGCACAGATACGCAGTATTTT.

The CDR3 region has the DNA TGTGCCAGCAGCCAGTTGACAGGGGCCGACTACGAGCAGTACTTC. This sequence encodes CASSQLTGADYEQYF. V gene TRBV11-2 combines with J gene TRBJ2-7; 8 bases are shared with TRBD1. This CDR3 has 15 amino acids. V was pared by 5 bases and J by 3 bases, with 9 bases of the junction left unmatched. The V gene's germline CDR1 is SGHAT and CDR2 FQNNGV.

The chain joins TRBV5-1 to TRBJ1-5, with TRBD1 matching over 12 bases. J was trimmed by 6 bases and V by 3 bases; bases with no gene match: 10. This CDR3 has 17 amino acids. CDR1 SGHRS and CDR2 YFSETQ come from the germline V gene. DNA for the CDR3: TGCGCCAGCAGCTACGCTCCGGGACAGGGGGCTTCTCAGCCCCAGCATTTT. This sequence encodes CASSYAPGQGASQPQHF.

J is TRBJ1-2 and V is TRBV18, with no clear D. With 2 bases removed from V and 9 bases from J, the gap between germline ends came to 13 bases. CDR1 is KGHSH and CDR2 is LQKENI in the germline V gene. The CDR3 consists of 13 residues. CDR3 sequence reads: CASSPVPNLSYTF. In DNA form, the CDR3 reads TGTGCCAGCTCACCAGTGCCGAACCTAAGCTACACCTTC.

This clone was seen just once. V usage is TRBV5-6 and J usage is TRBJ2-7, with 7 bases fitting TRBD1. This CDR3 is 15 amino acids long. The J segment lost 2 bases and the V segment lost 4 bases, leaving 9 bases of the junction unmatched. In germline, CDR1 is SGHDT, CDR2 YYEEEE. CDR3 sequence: CASSKWDRLTYEQYF. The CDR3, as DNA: TGTGCCAGCAGCAAATGGGACAGACTAACCTACGAGCAGTACTTC.

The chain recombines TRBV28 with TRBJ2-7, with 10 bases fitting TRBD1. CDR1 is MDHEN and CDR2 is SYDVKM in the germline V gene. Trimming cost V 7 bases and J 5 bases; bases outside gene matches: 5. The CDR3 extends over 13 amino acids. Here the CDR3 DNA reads TGTGCCAGCAAGGGGACAGGGGTCGACGAGCAGTACTTC. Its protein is CASKGTGVDEQYF.

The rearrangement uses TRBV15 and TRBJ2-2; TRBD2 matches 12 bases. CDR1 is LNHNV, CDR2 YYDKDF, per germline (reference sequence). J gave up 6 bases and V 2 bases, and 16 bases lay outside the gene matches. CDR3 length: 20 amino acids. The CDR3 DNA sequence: TGTGCCACCAGCAGACCCCTGACAGTAATGGGACTAGCGGGCTCCGGGGAGCTGTTTTTT. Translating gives CATSRPLTVMGLAGSGELFF.

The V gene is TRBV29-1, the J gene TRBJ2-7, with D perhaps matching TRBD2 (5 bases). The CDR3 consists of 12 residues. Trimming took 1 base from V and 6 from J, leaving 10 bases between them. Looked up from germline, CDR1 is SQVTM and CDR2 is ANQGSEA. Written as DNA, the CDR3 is TGCAGCGTTGAAGGGAGGTGGGCCGAGCAGTACTTC. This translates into CSVEGRWAEQYF.

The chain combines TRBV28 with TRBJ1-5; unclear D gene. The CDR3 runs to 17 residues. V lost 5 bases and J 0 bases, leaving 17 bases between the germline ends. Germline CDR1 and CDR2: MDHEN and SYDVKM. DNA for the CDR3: TGTGCCAGCAGTAATTCCGACAATTTGTATAGCAATCAGCCCCAGCATTTT. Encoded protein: CASSNSDNLYSNQPQHF. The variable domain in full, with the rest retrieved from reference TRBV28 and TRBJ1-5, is DVKVTQSSRYLVKRTGEKVFLECVQDMDHENMFWYRQDPGLGLRLIYFSYDVKMKEKGDIPEGYSVSREKKERFSLILESASTNQTSMYLCASSNSDNLYSNQPQHFGDGTRLSIL.

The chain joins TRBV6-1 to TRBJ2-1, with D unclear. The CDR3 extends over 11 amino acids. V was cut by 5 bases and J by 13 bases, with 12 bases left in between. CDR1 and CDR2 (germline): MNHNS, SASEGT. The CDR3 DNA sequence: TGTGCCAGCAGTTCATTGTTTGCCCAGTTCTTC. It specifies CASSSLFAQFF.

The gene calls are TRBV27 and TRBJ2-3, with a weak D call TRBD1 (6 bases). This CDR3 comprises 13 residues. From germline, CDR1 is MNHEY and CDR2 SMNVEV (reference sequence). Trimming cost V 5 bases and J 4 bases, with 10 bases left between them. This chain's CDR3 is CASSVKGADTQYF. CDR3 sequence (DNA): TGTGCCAGCAGTGTCAAGGGGGCAGATACGCAGTATTTT.

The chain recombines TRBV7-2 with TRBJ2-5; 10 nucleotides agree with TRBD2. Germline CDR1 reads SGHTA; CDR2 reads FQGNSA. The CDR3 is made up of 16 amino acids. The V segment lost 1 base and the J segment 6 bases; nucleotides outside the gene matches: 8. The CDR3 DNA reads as TGTGCCAGCAGCTTAGAGGCAGCGGGAGGGCCAAAGACCCAGTACTTC. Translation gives CASSLEAAGGPKTQYF.

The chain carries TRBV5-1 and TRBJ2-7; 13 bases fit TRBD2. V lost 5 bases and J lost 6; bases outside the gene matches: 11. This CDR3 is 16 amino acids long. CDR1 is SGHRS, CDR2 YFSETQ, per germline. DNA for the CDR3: TGCGCCAGCAGTCCCCAGGTGACTAGCGGGAGGAGCGAGCAGTACTTC. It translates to CASSPQVTSGRSEQYF.

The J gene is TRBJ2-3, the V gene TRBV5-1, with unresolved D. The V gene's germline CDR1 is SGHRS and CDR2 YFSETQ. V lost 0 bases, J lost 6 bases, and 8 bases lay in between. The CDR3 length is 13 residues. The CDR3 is CASSLGGIDTQYF. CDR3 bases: TGCGCCAGCAGCTTGGGAGGAATTGATACGCAGTATTTT.

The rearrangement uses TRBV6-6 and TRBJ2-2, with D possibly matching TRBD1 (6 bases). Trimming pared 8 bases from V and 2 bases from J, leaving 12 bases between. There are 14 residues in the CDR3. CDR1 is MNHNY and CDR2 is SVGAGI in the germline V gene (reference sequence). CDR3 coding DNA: TGTGCCAGCGGCGGACAGATAAACACCGGGGAGCTGTTTTTT. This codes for CASGGQINTGELFF.

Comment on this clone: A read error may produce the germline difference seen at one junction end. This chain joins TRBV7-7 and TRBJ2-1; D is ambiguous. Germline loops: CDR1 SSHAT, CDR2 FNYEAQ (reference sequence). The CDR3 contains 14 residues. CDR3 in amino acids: CASSTERMGNEQFF. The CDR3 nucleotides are TGTGCTAGCAGCACCGAACGTATGGGCAATGAGCAGTTCTTC.

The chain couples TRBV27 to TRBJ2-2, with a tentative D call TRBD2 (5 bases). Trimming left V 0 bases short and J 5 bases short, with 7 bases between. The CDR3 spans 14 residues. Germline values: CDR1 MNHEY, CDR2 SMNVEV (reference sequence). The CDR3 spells CASSLSGGTGELFF. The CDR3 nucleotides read TGTGCCAGCAGTTTATCCGGCGGGACCGGGGAGCTGTTTTTT.

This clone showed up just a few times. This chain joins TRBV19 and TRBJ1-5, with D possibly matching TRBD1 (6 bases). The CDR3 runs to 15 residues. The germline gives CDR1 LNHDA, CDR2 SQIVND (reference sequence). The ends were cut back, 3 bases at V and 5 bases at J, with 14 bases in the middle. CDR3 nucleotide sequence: TGTGCCAGTAGTATGGGGTCAGGGGTGGATCAGCCCCAGCATTTT. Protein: CASSMGSGVDQPQHF.

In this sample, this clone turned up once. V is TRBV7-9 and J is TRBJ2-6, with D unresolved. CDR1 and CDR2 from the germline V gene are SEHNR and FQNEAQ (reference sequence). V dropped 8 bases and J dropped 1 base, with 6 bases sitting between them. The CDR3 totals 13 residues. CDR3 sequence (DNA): TGTGCCAGCTTCGGGTCTGGGGCCAACGTCCTGACTTTC. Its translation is CASFGSGANVLTF. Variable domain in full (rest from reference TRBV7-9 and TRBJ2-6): DTGVSQNPRHKITKRGQNVTFRCDPISEHNRLYWYRQTLGQGPEFLTYFQNEAQLEKSRLLSDRFSAERPKGSFSTLEIQRTEQGDSAMYLCASFGSGANVLTFGAGSRLTVL.

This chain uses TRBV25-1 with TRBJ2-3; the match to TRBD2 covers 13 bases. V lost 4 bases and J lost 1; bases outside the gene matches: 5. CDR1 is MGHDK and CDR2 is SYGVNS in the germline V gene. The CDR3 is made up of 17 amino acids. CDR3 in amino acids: CASSAWTSGRGTDTQYF. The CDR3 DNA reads TGTGCCAGCAGTGCATGGACTAGCGGGAGAGGCACAGATACGCAGTATTTT.

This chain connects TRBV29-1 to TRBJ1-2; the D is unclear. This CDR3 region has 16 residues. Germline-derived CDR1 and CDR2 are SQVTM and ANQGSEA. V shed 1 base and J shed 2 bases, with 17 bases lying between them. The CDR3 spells CSVEGFHRGKNYGYTF. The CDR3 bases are TGCAGCGTTGAAGGGTTTCACAGAGGAAAGAACTATGGCTACACCTTC. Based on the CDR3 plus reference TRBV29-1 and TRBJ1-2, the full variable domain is SAVISQKPSRDICQRGTSLTIQCQVDSQVTMMFWYRQQPGQSLTLIATANQGSEATYESGFVIDKFPISRPNLTFSTLTVSNMSPEDSSIYLCSVEGFHRGKNYGYTFGSGTRLTVV.

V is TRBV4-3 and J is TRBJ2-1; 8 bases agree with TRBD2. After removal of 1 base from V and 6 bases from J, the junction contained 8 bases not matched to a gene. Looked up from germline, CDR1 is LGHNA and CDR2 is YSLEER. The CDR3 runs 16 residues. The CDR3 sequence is CASSQANGTRRNEQFF. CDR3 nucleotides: TGCGCCAGCAGCCAAGCAAACGGGACTAGACGCAATGAGCAGTTCTTC.